This entry features one T cell receptor beta chain sequence. Participant-given clinical history determined each cohort assignment. These data belong to a study of blood T cell repertoires in COVID-19. Germline values: CDR1 MNHNS, CDR2 SASEGT. The J segment lost 1 base and the V segment lost 1 base, leaving 8 bases of the junction unmatched. This CDR3 has 17 amino acids. Per the original data handling: Estimated nucleated cell counts came from reference gene primer amplification. Profiling relied on immunoSEQ multiplex PCR, and the TCRdb table lists in-frame clones only, not all of them. V and J calls and clone size follow that table, whereas D and trimming were derived from the DNA. The sample holds 280,000 or so clones, roughly 86% seen once.

This TCR came from a woman aged 45-59 years who had been exposed to COVID-19. The genes are TRBV6-1 and TRBJ2-3, with 7 bases aligning to TRBD2. The sequenced material came from PBMCs or T cells enriched from blood (not recorded which). The CDR3 sequence: CASSEEGWTRGTDTQYF. Written as DNA, the CDR3 is TGTGCCAGCAGTGAAGAAGGGTGGACTAGGGGCACAGATACGCAGTATTTT.